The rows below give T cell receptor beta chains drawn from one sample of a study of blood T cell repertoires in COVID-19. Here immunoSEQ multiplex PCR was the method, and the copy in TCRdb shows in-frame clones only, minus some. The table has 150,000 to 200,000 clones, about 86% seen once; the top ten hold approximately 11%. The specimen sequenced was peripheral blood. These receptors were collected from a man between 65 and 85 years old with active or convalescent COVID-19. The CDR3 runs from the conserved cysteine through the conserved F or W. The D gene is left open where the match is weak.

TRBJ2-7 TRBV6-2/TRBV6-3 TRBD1 CASSVDRDHEQYF
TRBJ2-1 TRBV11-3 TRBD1 CASSLGGTEDNEQFF
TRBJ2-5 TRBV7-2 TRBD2 CASSIGTSEVTQYF
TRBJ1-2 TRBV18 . CASSHPPTYGYTF
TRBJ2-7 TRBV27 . CASTTSSLRPYHEQYF
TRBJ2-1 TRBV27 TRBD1 CASRGGQGIPSSEQFF
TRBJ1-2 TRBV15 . CATSRAPVGAGSGGYTF
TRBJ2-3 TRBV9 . CASSKDLQQGTQYF
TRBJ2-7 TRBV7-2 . CASSPAGGGLSYEQYF
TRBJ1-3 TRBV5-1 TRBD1 CASSFGQGLGNTIYF
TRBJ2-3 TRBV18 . CASSVGSFGNTQYF
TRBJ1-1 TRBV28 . CASAPGQGYTEAFF
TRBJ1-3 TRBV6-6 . CASSYSGRSSGNTIYF
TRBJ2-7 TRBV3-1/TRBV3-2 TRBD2 CASTRTSGPYEQYF
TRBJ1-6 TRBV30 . CACPTRGGSYNSPLHF
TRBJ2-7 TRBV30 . CAWRSDSWKKEQYF
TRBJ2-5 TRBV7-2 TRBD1 CASSGTGGGETQYF
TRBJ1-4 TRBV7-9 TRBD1 CASSLTTGGRGLFF
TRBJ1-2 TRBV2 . CASSEAESYGYTF
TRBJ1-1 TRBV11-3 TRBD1 CASSSGQGENTEAFF
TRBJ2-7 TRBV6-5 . CASSYSVQVSYEQYF
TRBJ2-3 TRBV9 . CASSYTDTQYF
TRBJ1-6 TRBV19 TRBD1 CASSGWDRNSPLHF
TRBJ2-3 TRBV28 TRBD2 CASSLQLAGGPGDTQYF
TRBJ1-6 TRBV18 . CASSNRWQDNSPLHF
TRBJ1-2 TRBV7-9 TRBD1 CASSARSTGGRYYGYTF
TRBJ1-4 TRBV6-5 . CASRLGGNEKLFF
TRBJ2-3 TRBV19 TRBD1 CASSGGTGGPDTQYF
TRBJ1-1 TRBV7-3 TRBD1 CASSLGQGHTEAFF
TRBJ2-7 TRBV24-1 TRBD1 CATSDKRDRRYEQYF
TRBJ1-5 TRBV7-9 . CASSLVGQDSIQHF
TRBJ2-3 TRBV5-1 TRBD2 CASSLTSGGSRTDTQYF
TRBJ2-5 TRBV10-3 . CAISDVQETQYF
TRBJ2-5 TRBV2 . CASTRGGEETQYF
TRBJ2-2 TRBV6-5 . CASSLQRTGELFF
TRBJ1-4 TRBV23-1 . CASTPFLPGYGLATNEKLFF
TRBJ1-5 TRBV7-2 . CASSLALGGNQPQHF
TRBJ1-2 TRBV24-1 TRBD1 CATSEHTPGQGDGYTF
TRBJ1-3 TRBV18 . CASSPFGGKGNTIYF
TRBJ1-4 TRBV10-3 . CAISFAGQPTNEKLFF
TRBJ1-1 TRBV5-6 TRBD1 CASSLVAGQGHTEAFF
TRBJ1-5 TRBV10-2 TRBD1 CASSDQRQGGLGQPQHF
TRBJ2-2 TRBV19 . CASTAPWTGRGELFF
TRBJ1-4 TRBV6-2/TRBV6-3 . CASSYSLWRRGGNEKLFF
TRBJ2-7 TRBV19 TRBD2 CASSPSGRGSYEQYF
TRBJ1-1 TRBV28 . CASSLTPPRGGEAFF
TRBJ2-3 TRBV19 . CASSPTPRDSATQYF
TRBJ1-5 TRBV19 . CASNWRVANQPQHF
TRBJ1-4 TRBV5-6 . CASSFGTTEKLFF
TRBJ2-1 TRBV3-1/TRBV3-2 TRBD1 CASSHGDRAYNEQFF